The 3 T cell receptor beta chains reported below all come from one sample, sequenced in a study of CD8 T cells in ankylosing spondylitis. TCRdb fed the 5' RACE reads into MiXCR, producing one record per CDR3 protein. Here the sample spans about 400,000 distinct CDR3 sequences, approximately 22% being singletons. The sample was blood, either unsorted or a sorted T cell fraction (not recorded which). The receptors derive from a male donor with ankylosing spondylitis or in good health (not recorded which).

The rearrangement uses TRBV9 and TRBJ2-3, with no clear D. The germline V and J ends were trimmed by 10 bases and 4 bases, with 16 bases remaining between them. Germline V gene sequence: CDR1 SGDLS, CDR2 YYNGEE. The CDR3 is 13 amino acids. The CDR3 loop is CASDGPHSDTQYF. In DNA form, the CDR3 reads TGTGCCTCTGATGGGCCTCACTCAGATACGCAGTATTTT.

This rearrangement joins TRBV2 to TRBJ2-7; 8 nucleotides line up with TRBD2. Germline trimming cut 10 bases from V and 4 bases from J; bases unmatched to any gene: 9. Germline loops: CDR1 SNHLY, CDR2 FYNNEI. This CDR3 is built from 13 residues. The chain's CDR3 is CATGSRGAYEQYF. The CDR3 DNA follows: TGTGCCACCGGGTCGCGGGGGGCTTACGAGCAGTACTTC.

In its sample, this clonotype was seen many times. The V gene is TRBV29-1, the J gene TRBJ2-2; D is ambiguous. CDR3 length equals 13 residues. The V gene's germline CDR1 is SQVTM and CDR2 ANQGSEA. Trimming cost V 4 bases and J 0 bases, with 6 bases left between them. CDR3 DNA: TGCAGCGTTGGAGCATCGAACACCGGGGAGCTGTTTTTT. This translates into CSVGASNTGELFF.